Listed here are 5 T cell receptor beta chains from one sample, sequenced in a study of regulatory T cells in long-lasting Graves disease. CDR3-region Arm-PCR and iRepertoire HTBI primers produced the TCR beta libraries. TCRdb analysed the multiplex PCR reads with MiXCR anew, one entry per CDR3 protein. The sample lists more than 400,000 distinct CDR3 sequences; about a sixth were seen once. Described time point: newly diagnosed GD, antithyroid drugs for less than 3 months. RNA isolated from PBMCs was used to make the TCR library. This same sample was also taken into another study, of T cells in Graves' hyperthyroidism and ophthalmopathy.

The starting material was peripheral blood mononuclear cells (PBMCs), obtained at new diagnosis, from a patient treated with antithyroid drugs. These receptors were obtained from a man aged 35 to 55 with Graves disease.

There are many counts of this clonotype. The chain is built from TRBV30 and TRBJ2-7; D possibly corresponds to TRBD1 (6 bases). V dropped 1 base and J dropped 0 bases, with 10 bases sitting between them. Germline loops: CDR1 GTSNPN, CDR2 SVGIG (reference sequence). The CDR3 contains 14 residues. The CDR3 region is CAWSAQGSSYEQYF. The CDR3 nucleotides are TGTGCCTGGAGTGCGCAGGGGAGCTCCTACGAGCAGTACTTC.

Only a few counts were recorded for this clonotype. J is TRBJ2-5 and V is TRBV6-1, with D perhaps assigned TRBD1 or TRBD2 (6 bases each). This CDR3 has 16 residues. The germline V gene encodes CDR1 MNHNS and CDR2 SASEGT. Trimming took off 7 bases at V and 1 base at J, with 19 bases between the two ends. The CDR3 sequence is CASMGARLAPQETQYF. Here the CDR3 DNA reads TGTGCCAGCATGGGGGCCCGGCTAGCGCCCCAAGAGACCCAGTACTTC.

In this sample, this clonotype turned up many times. The CDR3 here is CASNLSGSRMSNEQFF. The CDR3, as DNA: TGTGCCAGCAACCTAAGCGGGAGTCGGATGAGCAATGAGCAGTTCTTC. The chain couples TRBV28 to TRBJ2-1, with 8 nucleotides matching TRBD2. This CDR3 is built from 16 residues. J was trimmed by 6 bases and V by 7 bases; bases with no gene match: 14. CDR1 is MDHEN and CDR2 is SYDVKM in the germline V gene.

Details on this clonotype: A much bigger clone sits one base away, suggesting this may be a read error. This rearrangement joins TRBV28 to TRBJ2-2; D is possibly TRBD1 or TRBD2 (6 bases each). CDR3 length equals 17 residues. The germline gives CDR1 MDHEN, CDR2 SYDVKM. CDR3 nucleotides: TGTGCCAGCAGTTTATCCGGGGGCGTGCGAACCAGAGGGGAGCTGCTTTTT. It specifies CASSLSGGVRTRGELLF.

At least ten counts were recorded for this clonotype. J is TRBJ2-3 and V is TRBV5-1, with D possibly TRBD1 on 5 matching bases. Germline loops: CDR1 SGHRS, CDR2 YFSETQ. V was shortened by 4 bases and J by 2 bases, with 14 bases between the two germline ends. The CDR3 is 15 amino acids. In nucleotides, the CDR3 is TGCGCCAGCAGCCCACGGCTAGGGGACACAGATACGCAGTATTTT. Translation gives CASSPRLGDTDTQYF.